The 5 T cell receptor beta chains reported below all come from one sample, sequenced in a study of shared clonotypes between healthy human individuals. Positively selected for CCR7, the CD45RO-negative cells used as naive CD8 cells excluded terminally differentiated effector memory CD45RA+ cells. This table comes from immunoSEQ multiplex PCR, and its TCRdb copy is limited to in-frame clones, with some not included. The table records nearly 600,000 clones, less than 97% of them present only once. The sequencing sample was made of naive CD8+ T cells sorted from blood. These TCRs come from a woman in her thirties in good health.

V and J are TRBV7-8 and TRBJ2-1; weak D call: TRBD2 (6 bases). Germline V gene lookup returns CDR1 SGHVS and CDR2 FQNEAQ. CDR3 length: 15 amino acids. Between the trimmed V and J ends, which lost 6 bases and 6 bases, there was a span of 18 bases. The CDR3 protein is CASSQAVGGGNEQFF. The DNA for the CDR3 is TGTGCCAGCAGTCAAGCTGTCGGGGGAGGCAATGAGCAGTTCTTC.

The chain carries TRBV28 and TRBJ2-7, with TRBD2 matching over 10 bases. The V gene end was trimmed by 6 bases and the J gene end by 2 bases; junction bases not matched to a gene: 4. CDR3 length: 14 amino acids. The V gene's germline CDR1 is MDHEN and CDR2 SYDVKM. The CDR3 nucleotides are TGTGCCAGCAGCGCTGGACTAGCGGCCTACGAGCAGTACTTC. It translates to CASSAGLAAYEQYF.

The chain recombines TRBV6-6 with TRBJ1-1; D remains ambiguous. V lost 8 bases and J lost 0, with 4 bases in between. Germline CDR1 MNHNY, CDR2 SVGAGI (reference sequence). This CDR3 spans 11 amino acids. The CDR3: CASGVNTEAFF. The DNA of the CDR3 is TGTGCCAGCGGCGTGAACACTGAAGCTTTCTTT.

CDR3 DNA sequence: TGCGCCAGCAGCCAAGCCAGGGAATTCTCCTACAATGAGCAGTTCTTC. Translated, it gives CASSQAREFSYNEQFF. The J gene is TRBJ2-1, the V gene TRBV4-1; D might be TRBD1 (5 bases). The CDR3 extends over 16 amino acids. The V gene lost 1 base and the J gene lost 0 bases, with 10 bases spanning the gap. The germline V gene encodes CDR1 MGHRA and CDR2 YSYEKL.

The chain joins TRBV7-9 to TRBJ2-1; the match to TRBD1 covers 11 bases. J lost 4 bases, V lost 7 bases, and 6 bases had no gene match. The CDR3 totals 15 residues. Germline V gene lookup returns CDR1 SEHNR and CDR2 FQNEAQ (reference sequence). CDR3 coding DNA: TGTGCCAGCACCGATGGACAGGGGGCATACAATGAGCAGTTCTTC. Translating gives CASTDGQGAYNEQFF.